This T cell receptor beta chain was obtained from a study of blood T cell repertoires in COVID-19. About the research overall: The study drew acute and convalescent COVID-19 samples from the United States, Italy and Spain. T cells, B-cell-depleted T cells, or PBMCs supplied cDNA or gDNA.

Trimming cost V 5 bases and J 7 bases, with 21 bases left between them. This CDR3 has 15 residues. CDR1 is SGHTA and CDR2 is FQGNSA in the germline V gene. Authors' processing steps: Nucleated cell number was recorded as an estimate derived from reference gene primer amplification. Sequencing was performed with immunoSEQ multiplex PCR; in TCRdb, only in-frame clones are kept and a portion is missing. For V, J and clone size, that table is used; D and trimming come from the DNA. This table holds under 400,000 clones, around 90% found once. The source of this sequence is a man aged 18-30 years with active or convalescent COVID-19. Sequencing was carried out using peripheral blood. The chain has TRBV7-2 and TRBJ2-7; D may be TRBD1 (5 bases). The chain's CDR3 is CASSRAGFLLREQYF. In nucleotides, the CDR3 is TGTGCCAGCAGCCGGGCAGGGTTCCTCCTGAGGGAGCAGTACTTC.